A single sample is the source of the 21 T cell receptor beta chains below, sequenced in a study of cytomegalovirus exposure and HLA in healthy donors. PCR used 60 Vbeta primers and 13 Jbeta primers. Clones were read by immunoSEQ multiplex PCR, and TCRdb kept only the in-frame ones, dropping some. This sample has fewer than 110,000 clones, with roughly four fifths found just once. The sequenced sample was PBMCs. These receptors were obtained from a man aged 45-65 years in good health and CMV-seronegative.

The chain recombines TRBV29-1 with TRBJ1-2; no reliable D call. The CDR3 covers 11 residues. CDR1 and CDR2 from the germline V gene are SQVTM and ANQGSEA. V shed 8 bases and J shed 0 bases, with 7 bases lying between them. CDR3 sequence reads: CSIRANYGYTF. The DNA for the CDR3 is TGCAGCATTCGAGCTAACTATGGCTACACCTTC.

This chain connects TRBV5-4 to TRBJ2-5, with 9 bases that match TRBD2. The CDR3 has 15 residues. Germline V gene lookup returns CDR1 SGHNT and CDR2 YYREEE (reference sequence). The trim removed 0 bases at V and 4 bases at J, leaving 4 bases unmatched. The CDR3 loop reads CASSLVLAGAETQYF. The DNA for the CDR3 is TGTGCCAGCAGCTTGGTGTTAGCGGGAGCAGAGACCCAGTACTTC.

The chain carries TRBV10-1 and TRBJ2-4; D is possibly TRBD1 (5 bases). The CDR3 totals 17 residues. Germline CDR1 reads WNHNN; CDR2 reads SYGVQD (reference sequence). Between the trimmed V and J ends, which lost 7 bases and 3 bases, there was a span of 22 bases. CDR3 DNA sequence: TGCGCCAGCACCCAGGTGGGGCCCGGGCAGGGCAAAAACATTCAGTACTTC. The encoded protein is CASTQVGPGQGKNIQYF.

In DNA form, the CDR3 reads TGTGCCAGCGGTTCCGGGACAGGACTTCAGCCCCAGCATTTT. Translation: CASGSGTGLQPQHF. V gene TRBV6-5 combines with J gene TRBJ1-5; 8 nucleotides line up with TRBD1. Germline lookup yields CDR1 MNHEY and CDR2 SVGAGI. Germline trimming cut 8 bases from V and 6 bases from J; bases unmatched to any gene: 9. The length of the CDR3 is 14 residues.

The V call is TRBV13, the J call TRBJ2-7, with D perhaps matching TRBD1 (6 bases). Trimming took 0 bases from V and 3 from J, leaving 6 bases between them. The CDR3 loop spans 13 amino acids. Germline CDR1 PRHDT, CDR2 FYEKMQ (reference sequence). CDR3 sequence (DNA): TGTGCCAGCAGCTTAGGGGACAGCTACGAGCAGTACTTC. It yields the protein CASSLGDSYEQYF.

The J gene is TRBJ1-4, the V gene TRBV9; 7 bases line up with TRBD1. CDR1 is SGDLS and CDR2 is YYNGEE in the germline V gene. The length of the CDR3 is 15 residues. The J segment lost 6 bases and the V segment lost 4 bases, leaving 9 bases of the junction unmatched. CDR3 loop: CASSSGGSTYEKLFF. Here the CDR3 DNA reads TGTGCCAGCAGCTCAGGGGGATCGACGTATGAAAAACTGTTTTTT.

This clone was seen only a few times. The V and J genes are TRBV5-6 and TRBJ1-5; D is perhaps TRBD1 (6 bases). CDR1 SGHDT and CDR2 YYEEEE come from the germline V gene. The CDR3 is 13 amino acids. Trimming stripped 4 bases from V and 6 bases from J, with 11 bases between. In DNA, the CDR3 is TGTGCCAGCAGCCGAGGGGGGGGTCAGCCCCAGCATTTT. It yields the protein CASSRGGGQPQHF.

The genes are TRBV6-5 and TRBJ2-5; TRBD2 agrees at 9 bases. CDR1 and CDR2 (germline): MNHEY, SVGAGI. V gave up 6 bases and J gave up 0 bases; unmatched junction bases: 5. The CDR3 extends over 15 amino acids. The CDR3 sequence is CASRLAGANQETQYF. DNA of the CDR3: TGTGCCAGCAGATTAGCGGGAGCCAACCAAGAGACCCAGTACTTC.

V gene TRBV7-2 combines with J gene TRBJ2-7; TRBD2 agrees at 14 bases. This CDR3 has 18 amino acids. J was trimmed by 0 bases and V by 2 bases; bases with no gene match: 6. Germline values: CDR1 SGHTA, CDR2 FQGNSA. In nucleotides, the CDR3 is TGTGCCAGCAGCTTACGGACTAGCGGGGGGTCGAGCTCCTACGAGCAGTACTTC. This codes for CASSLRTSGGSSSYEQYF.

The genes are TRBV19 and TRBJ2-6; weak D call: TRBD2 (6 bases). With 3 bases removed from V and 2 bases from J, the gap between germline ends came to 8 bases. This CDR3 has 15 amino acids. Germline V gene data show CDR1 as LNHDA and CDR2 as SQIVND (reference sequence). CDR3 DNA: TGTGCCAGTAGTATGCGGGGAGCTGGGGCCAACGTCCTGACTTTC. It encodes CASSMRGAGANVLTF.

This sequence joins TRBV5-1 and TRBJ1-5, with D possibly matching TRBD1 (6 bases). The germline V gene has CDR1 SGHRS and CDR2 YFSETQ. The germline V and J ends were trimmed by 0 bases and 6 bases, with 10 bases remaining between them. The CDR3 runs to 14 residues. Here the CDR3 reads CASSLEVGGQPQHF. In nucleotides, the CDR3 is TGCGCCAGCAGCTTGGAAGTAGGGGGTCAGCCCCAGCATTTT.

The V and J genes are TRBV6-5 and TRBJ2-1, with a weak D call TRBD2 (5 bases). Trimming cost V 6 bases and J 0 bases, with 12 bases left between them. Germline CDR1 reads MNHEY; CDR2 reads SVGAGI. This CDR3 spans 15 amino acids. The CDR3 DNA follows: TGTGCCAGCAGGCTACAAACTAGCTCCTACAATGAGCAGTTCTTC. Translation gives CASRLQTSSYNEQFF.

The genes are TRBV19 and TRBJ2-7, with 8 bases that match TRBD1. This CDR3 is built from 16 residues. Trimming took 4 bases from V and 6 from J; bases not matched to a gene: 14. The germline V gene encodes CDR1 LNHDA and CDR2 SQIVND (reference sequence). CDR3 protein: CASSKEWTGHGGEQYF. CDR3 coding DNA: TGTGCCAGTAGTAAGGAATGGACAGGGCACGGGGGCGAGCAGTACTTC.

The genes are TRBV28 and TRBJ1-2; 7 positions match TRBD1. V was pared by 2 bases and J by 2 bases, with 8 bases of the junction left unmatched. This CDR3 comprises 16 residues. Germline CDR1 reads MDHEN; CDR2 reads SYDVKM. CDR3 sequence: CASSLEATGANYGYTF. CDR3 nucleotide sequence: TGTGCCAGCAGTTTAGAAGCAACAGGGGCAAACTATGGCTACACCTTC.

This clone was found a few times. V usage is TRBV19 and J usage is TRBJ2-2; D gene unclear. Trimming took off 4 bases at V and 2 bases at J, with 8 bases between the two ends. This CDR3 spans 14 amino acids. Per germline, CDR1 LNHDA and CDR2 SQIVND (reference sequence). CDR3 sequence: CASSKSHNTGELFF. Here the CDR3 DNA reads TGTGCCAGTAGTAAATCACATAACACCGGGGAGCTGTTTTTT.

This clone was counted a few times. The chain employs TRBV28 and TRBJ2-7; TRBD1 might be the D (6 bases). Trimming stripped 3 bases from V and 2 bases from J, with 26 bases between. This CDR3 spans 19 amino acids. Germline V lookup: CDR1 MDHEN, CDR2 SYDVKM. The CDR3 loop reads CASSLMEGQWTPGTYEQYF. CDR3 DNA: TGTGCCAGCAGTTTGATGGAAGGACAGTGGACTCCGGGGACCTACGAGCAGTACTTC.

This rearrangement joins TRBV7-3 to TRBJ2-5; 8 bases are a match to TRBD1. The CDR3 extends over 16 amino acids. CDR1 is SGHTA, CDR2 FQGTGA, per germline. V lost 5 bases to trimming and J lost 4 bases; unmatched junction nucleotides: 12. CDR3 nucleotides: TGTGCCAGCAGCCCAACCGGGACAGGTGGGGGAGAGACCCAGTACTTC. It yields the protein CASSPTGTGGGETQYF.

The chain links TRBV6-6 to TRBJ1-2; maybe TRBD1 (6 bases). CDR1 and CDR2 (germline): MNHNY, SVGAGI (reference sequence). The CDR3 spans 14 residues. Trimming removed 0 bases from V and 6 bases from J, with 11 bases in between. The CDR3 sequence is CASSYSGQRDGYTF. The CDR3 DNA reads TGTGCCAGCAGTTACTCCGGACAGAGGGATGGCTACACCTTC.

V gene TRBV7-2 combines with J gene TRBJ2-5, with D possibly matching TRBD2 (6 bases). CDR3 length: 14 residues. The germline V gene has CDR1 SGHTA and CDR2 FQGNSA. V gave up 1 base and J gave up 5 bases, with 11 bases separating them. The CDR3 region is CASSLDGRRETQYF. DNA for the CDR3: TGTGCCAGCAGCTTAGACGGGAGAAGGGAGACCCAGTACTTC.

This chain connects TRBV30 to TRBJ2-3, with 7 positions matching TRBD1. V shed 6 bases, J shed 4 bases, and the junction held 13 bases outside the gene matches. Germline V gene sequence: CDR1 GTSNPN, CDR2 SVGIG (reference sequence). This CDR3 is built from 15 residues. DNA of the CDR3: TGTGCCTGCGTAAACCGGGACAGTCCATCAGATACGCAGTATTTT. Encoded protein: CACVNRDSPSDTQYF.

The chain couples TRBV28 to TRBJ2-2; the D gene is possibly TRBD2 (6 bases). CDR1 and CDR2 from the germline V gene are MDHEN and SYDVKM. V was cut by 6 bases and J by 5 bases, with 16 bases left in between. The CDR3 has 15 residues. The CDR3 DNA sequence: TGTGCCAGCAGAACCGGGACGGGGAGGACCGGGGAGCTGTTTTTT. Translating gives CASRTGTGRTGELFF. Full variable domain (missing parts from reference TRBV28 and TRBJ2-2): DVKVTQSSRYLVKRTGEKVFLECVQDMDHENMFWYRQDPGLGLRLIYFSYDVKMKEKGDIPEGYSVSREKKERFSLILESASTNQTSMYLCASRTGTGRTGELFFGEGSRLTVL.